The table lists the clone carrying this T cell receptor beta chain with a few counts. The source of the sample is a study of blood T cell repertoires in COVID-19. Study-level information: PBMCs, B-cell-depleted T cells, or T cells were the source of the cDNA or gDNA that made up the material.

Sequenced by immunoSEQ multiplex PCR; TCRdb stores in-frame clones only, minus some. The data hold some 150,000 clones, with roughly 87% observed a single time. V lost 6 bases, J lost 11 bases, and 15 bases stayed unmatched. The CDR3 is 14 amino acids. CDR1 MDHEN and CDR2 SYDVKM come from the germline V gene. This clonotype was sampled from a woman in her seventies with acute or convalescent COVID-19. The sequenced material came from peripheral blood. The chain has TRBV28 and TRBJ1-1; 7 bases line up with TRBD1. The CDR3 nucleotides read TGTGCCAGCAGGTCAGGGGGATTAAGACTTTCGGCTTTCTTT. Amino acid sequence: CASRSGGLRLSAFF. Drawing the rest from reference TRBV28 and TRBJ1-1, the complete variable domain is DVKVTQSSRYLVKRTGEKVFLECVQDMDHENMFWYRQDPGLGLRLIYFSYDVKMKEKGDIPEGYSVSREKKERFSLILESASTNQTSMYLCASRSGGLRLSAFFGQGTRLTVV.